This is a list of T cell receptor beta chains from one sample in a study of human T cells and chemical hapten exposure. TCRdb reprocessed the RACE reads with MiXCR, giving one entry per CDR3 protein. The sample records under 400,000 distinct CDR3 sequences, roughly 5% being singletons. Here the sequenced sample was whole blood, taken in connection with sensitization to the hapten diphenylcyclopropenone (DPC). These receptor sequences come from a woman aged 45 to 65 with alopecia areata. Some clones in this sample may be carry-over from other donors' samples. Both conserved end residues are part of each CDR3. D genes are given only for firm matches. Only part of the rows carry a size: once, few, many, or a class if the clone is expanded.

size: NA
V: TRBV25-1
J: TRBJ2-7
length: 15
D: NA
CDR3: CASSLPGTGLYEQYF
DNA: TGTGCCAGCAGTCTACCCGGGACTGGGCTTTACGAGCAGTACTTC

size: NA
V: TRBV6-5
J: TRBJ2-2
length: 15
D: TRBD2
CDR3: CASSRIAGGTGELFF
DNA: TGTGCCAGCAGCCGCATAGCGGGGGGCACCGGGGAGCTGTTTTTT

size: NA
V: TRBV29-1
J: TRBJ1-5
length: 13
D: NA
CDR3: CSVEVGSNQPQHF
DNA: TGCAGCGTTGAAGTCGGGAGCAATCAGCCCCAGCATTTT

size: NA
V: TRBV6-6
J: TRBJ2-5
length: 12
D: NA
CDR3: CASRLAQETQYF
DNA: TGTGCCAGCCGTCTAGCTCAAGAGACCCAGTACTTC

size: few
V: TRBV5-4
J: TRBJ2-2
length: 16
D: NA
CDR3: CASSWGRGSNTGELFF
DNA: TGTGCCAGCAGCTGGGGCCGCGGATCAAACACCGGGGAGCTGTTTTTT

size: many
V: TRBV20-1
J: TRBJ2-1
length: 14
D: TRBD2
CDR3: CSAPREGDYNEQFF
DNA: TGCAGTGCTCCGCGGGAGGGGGACTACAATGAGCAGTTCTTC

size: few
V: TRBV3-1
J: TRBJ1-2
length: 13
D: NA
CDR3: CASSQVGWDGYTF
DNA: TGTGCCAGCAGCCAAGTGGGATGGGATGGCTACACCTTC

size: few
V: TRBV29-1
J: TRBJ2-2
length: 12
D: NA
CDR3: CSVEAEGGELFF
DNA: TGCAGCGTTGAGGCCGAGGGCGGGGAGCTGTTTTTT

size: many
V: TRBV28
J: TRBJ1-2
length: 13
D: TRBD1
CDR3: CASSFVRGGGYTF
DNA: TGTGCCAGCAGTTTCGTCAGGGGGGGCGGCTACACCTTC

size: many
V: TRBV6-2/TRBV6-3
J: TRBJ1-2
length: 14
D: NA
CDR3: CASSSPRRDDGYTF
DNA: TGTGCCAGCAGTTCCCCTCGCAGGGACGATGGCTACACCTTC

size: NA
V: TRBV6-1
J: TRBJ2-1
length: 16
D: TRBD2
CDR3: CASFWGGISSYNEQFF
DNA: TGTGCCTCTTTCTGGGGGGGGATCAGCTCCTACAATGAGCAGTTCTTC

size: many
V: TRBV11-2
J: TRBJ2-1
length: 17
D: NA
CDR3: CASSPGVWGVPYNEQFF
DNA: TGTGCCAGCAGCCCCGGTGTTTGGGGAGTCCCCTACAATGAGCAGTTCTTC

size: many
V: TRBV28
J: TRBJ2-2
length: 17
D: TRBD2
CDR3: CASSPTSGRPAAGELFF
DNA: TGTGCCAGCAGTCCAACTAGCGGGAGGCCCGCCGCCGGGGAGCTGTTTTTT

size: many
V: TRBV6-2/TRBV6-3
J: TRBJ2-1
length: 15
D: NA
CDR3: CASSSSGYTYNEQFF
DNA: TGTGCCAGCAGTTCGAGCGGGTATACCTACAATGAGCAGTTCTTC

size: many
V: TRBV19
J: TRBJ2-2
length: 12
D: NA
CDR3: CASRRRTGELFF
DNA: TGTGCCAGTCGGAGACGCACCGGGGAGCTGTTTTTT

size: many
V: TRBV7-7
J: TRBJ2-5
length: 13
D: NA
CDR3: CASSLGGVKTQYF
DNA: TGTGCCAGCAGCTTAGGGGGAGTTAAGACCCAGTACTTC

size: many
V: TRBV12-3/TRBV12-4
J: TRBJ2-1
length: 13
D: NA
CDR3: CASSLDQESEQFF
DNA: TGTGCCAGCAGTTTAGACCAGGAGAGTGAGCAGTTCTTC

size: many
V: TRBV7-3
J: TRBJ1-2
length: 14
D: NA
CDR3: CASSEGGPGYGYTF
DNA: TGTGCCAGCAGCGAAGGGGGTCCGGGCTATGGCTACACCTTC

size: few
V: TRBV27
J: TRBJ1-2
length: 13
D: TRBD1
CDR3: CASSGQGDYGYTF
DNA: TGTGCCAGCAGTGGACAGGGGGACTATGGCTACACCTTC

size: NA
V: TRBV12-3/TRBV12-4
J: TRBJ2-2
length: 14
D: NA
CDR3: CASSLLGGPGELFF
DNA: TGTGCCAGCAGTTTATTGGGGGGGCCCGGGGAGCTGTTTTTT

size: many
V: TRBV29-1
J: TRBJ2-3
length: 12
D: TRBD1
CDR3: CSAGQGRYTQYF
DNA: TGCAGCGCCGGACAGGGAAGATATACGCAGTATTTT

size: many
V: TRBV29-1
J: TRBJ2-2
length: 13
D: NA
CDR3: CSGGVSGTGELFF
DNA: TGCAGCGGCGGGGTTTCAGGCACCGGGGAGCTGTTTTTT

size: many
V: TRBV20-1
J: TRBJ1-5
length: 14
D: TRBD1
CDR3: CSASGQGKDQPQHF
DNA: TGCAGTGCTTCCGGACAGGGTAAGGATCAGCCCCAGCATTTT

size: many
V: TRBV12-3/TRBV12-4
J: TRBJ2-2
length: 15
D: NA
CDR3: CASRPGQPRPGELFF
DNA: TGTGCCAGCAGACCCGGACAACCCCGTCCCGGGGAGCTGTTTTTT

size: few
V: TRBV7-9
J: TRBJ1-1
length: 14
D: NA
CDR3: CASSSRQSHTEAFF
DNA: TGTGCCAGCAGCTCTCGACAGAGTCACACTGAAGCTTTCTTT

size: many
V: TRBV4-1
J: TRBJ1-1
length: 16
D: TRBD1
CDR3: CASSQGNRGLNTEAFF
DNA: TGCGCCAGCAGCCAAGGCAACAGGGGGCTGAACACTGAAGCTTTCTTT

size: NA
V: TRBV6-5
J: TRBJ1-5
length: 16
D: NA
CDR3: CASSAGSEIMNQPQHF
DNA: TGTGCCAGCAGTGCCGGGAGCGAGATTATGAATCAGCCCCAGCATTTT

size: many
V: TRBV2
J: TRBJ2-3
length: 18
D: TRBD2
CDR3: CASSDETSGGYDTDTQYF
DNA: TGTGCCAGCAGTGATGAGACTAGCGGGGGTTACGATACAGATACGCAGTATTTT

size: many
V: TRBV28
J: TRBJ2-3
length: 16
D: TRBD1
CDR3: CASSWGITGGTDTQYF
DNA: TGTGCCAGCAGTTGGGGGATCACAGGGGGCACAGATACGCAGTATTTT

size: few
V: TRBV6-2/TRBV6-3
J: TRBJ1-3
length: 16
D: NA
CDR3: CASSYRGSERGNTIYF
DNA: TGTGCCAGCAGTTACCGTGGGAGCGAAAGAGGAAACACCATATATTTT

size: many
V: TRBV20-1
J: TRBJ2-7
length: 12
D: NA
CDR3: CSARDLGTEQYF
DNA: TGCAGTGCTAGAGATTTGGGTACCGAGCAGTACTTC

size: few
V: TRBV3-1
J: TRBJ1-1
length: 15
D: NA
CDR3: CASRLSGGRNTEAFF
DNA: TGTGCCAGCAGACTTAGCGGGGGTCGGAACACTGAAGCTTTCTTT

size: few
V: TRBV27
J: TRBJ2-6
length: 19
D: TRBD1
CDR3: CASSPPLGTGDSGANVLTF
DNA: TGTGCCAGCAGTCCCCCTCTCGGGACAGGGGACTCTGGGGCCAACGTCCTGACTTTC

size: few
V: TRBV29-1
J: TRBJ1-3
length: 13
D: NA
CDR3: CSVGTGTGNTIYF
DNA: TGCAGCGTGGGCACAGGGACTGGAAACACCATATATTTT

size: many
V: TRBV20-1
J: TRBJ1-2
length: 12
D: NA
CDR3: CSVRATVYGYTF
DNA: TGCAGTGTTCGAGCGACGGTCTATGGCTACACCTTC

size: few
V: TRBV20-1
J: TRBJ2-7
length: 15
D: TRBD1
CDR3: CSARSRDSSSYEQYF
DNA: TGCAGTGCTAGAAGCCGGGACAGTAGCTCCTACGAGCAGTACTTC

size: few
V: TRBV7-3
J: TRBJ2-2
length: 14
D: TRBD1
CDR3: CASKRDRATGELFF
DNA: TGTGCCAGCAAAAGGGACAGGGCGACCGGGGAGCTGTTTTTT

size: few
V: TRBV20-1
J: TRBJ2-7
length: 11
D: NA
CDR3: CSARADGPQYF
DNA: TGCAGTGCTAGAGCCGACGGTCCGCAGTACTTC

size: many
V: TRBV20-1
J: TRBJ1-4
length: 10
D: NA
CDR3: CSAGREKLFF
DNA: TGCAGTGCTGGGAGAGAAAAACTGTTTTTT

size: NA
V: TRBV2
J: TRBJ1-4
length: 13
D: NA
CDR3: CASVRGRDEKLFF
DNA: TGTGCCAGCGTCCGGGGACGGGATGAAAAACTGTTTTTT

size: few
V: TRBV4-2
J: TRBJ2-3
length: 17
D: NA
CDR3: CASSQDWMAAQGDTQYF
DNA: TGTGCCAGCAGCCAAGATTGGATGGCGGCCCAAGGAGATACGCAGTATTTT

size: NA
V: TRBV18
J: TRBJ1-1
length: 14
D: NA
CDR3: CASSTSIPNTEAFF
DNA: TGTGCCAGCTCAACTTCAATTCCGAACACTGAAGCTTTCTTT

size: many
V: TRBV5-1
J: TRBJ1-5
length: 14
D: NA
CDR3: CASSTLPGNQPQHF
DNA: TGCGCCAGCAGCACGCTCCCCGGCAATCAGCCCCAGCATTTT

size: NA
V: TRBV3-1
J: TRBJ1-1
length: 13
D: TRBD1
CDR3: CASILIPGGKPFF
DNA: TGTGCCAGCATCTTGATTCCAGGGGGCAAACCTTTCTTT

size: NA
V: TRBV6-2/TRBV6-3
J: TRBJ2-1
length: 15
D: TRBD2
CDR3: CASSHQRGVYNEQFF
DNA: TGTGCCAGCAGTCACCAGCGGGGGGTTTACAATGAGCAGTTCTTC

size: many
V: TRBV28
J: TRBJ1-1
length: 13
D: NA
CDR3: CASSPLLFTEAFF
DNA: TGTGCCAGCAGCCCTTTACTATTCACTGAAGCTTTCTTT

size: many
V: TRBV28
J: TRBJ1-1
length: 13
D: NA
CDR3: CASSRRRNTEAFF
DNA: TGTGCCAGCAGTCGCCGACGGAACACTGAAGCTTTCTTT

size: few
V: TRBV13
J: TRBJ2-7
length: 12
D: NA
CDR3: CASSRTPYEQYF
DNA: TGTGCCAGCAGCCGGACCCCCTACGAGCAGTACTTC